These T cell receptor beta chains were read from a single sample in a study of regulatory T cells in long-lasting Graves disease. MiXCR was run by TCRdb on the multiplex PCR reads, yielding one entry per CDR3 protein. The sample has roughly 300,000 distinct CDR3 sequences; roughly 21% are singletons. Sequenced material: peripheral blood mononuclear cells (PBMCs), taken when the disease was refractory, from a patient treated with antithyroid drugs. The receptors shown here come from a female donor with Graves disease. Each CDR3 is given with its conserved first and last residue. Fields, in order: V gene, J gene, CDR3 protein.

V: TRBV18
J: TRBJ1-1
CDR3: CASSPLLNTEAFF

V: TRBV5-1
J: TRBJ2-5
CDR3: CASSPGTSQPKTQYF

V: TRBV3-1
J: TRBJ1-1
CDR3: CASSQEWTGANTEAFF

V: TRBV5-1
J: TRBJ1-6
CDR3: CASSLDGVVNSPLHF

V: TRBV19
J: TRBJ2-2
CDR3: CASRSAEWGTGELFF

V: TRBV11-2
J: TRBJ2-5
CDR3: CASSSPLGILQETQYF

V: TRBV20-1
J: TRBJ1-4
CDR3: CSARAGRGLGSEKLFF

V: TRBV6-1
J: TRBJ2-1
CDR3: CASKGGYNEQFF

V: TRBV5-1
J: TRBJ2-5
CDR3: CASSLFAVPGETQYF

V: TRBV6-2/TRBV6-3
J: TRBJ1-2
CDR3: CASSYSSWGEDGYTF

V: TRBV11-2
J: TRBJ1-1
CDR3: CASSLNRERTEAFF

V: TRBV12-3/TRBV12-4
J: TRBJ1-2
CDR3: CASAPPPVYGYTF

V: TRBV29-1
J: TRBJ2-5
CDR3: CSVEDGGSGETQYF

V: TRBV18
J: TRBJ2-7
CDR3: CASVGTGVEQYF

V: TRBV7-2
J: TRBJ2-2
CDR3: CASSGSGGAGELFF

V: TRBV19
J: TRBJ1-5
CDR3: CASSTGGYSNQPQHF